This T cell receptor (beta chain) was captured in a study of regulatory T cells in long-lasting Graves disease. Time point denoted: newly diagnosed GD, antithyroid drugs for less than 3 months. Making the TCR library involved RNA that had been extracted from PBMCs. Points on this clonotype: Its target is unknown.

Findings of the study overall: Thyroid tissue went unexamined; only peripheral blood was analyzed.

Researchers made TCR beta libraries by using iRepertoire HTBI primers and running Arm-PCR on CDR3 regions. TCRdb independently ran MiXCR on the multiplex PCR reads; one entry per CDR3 protein. The sample shows hundreds of thousands of distinct CDR3 sequences, 16% of them seen only once. V lost 5 bases to trimming and J lost 7 bases, with 15 bases between them. Per the germline V gene, CDR1 is LGHDT and CDR2 is YNNKEL (reference sequence). The CDR3 is 15 amino acids. These records were also assigned to another study, of T cells in Graves' hyperthyroidism and ophthalmopathy. This second study says: The primer set for the first-round RT-PCR of the TCR CDR3 was HTBI. Blood also showed most of the thyroid clonotypes that were expanded above 0.001.

V and J are TRBV3-1 and TRBJ1-6, with a weak D call TRBD1 (5 bases). The source was peripheral blood mononuclear cells (PBMCs), collected at new diagnosis, from a patient treated with antithyroid drugs. This TCR derives from a woman aged 25 to 39 with Graves disease. The chain's CDR3 is CASSEGTAVNSPLHF. DNA of the CDR3: TGTGCCAGCAGCGAAGGGACGGCGGTGAATTCACCCCTCCACTTT.